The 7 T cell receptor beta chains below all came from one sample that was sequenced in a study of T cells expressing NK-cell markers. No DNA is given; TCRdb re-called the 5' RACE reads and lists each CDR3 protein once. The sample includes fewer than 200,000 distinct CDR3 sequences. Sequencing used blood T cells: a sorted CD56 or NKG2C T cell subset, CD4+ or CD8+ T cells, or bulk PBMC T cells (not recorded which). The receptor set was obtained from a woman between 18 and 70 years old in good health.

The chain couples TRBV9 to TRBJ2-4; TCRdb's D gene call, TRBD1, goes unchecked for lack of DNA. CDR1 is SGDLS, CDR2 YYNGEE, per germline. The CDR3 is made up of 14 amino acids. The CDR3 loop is CASSEGHGGNIQYF.

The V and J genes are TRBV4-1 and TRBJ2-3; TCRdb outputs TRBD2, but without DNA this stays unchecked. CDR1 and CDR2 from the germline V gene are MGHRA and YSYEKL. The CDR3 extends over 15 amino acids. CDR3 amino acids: CASSQESGGADTQYF.

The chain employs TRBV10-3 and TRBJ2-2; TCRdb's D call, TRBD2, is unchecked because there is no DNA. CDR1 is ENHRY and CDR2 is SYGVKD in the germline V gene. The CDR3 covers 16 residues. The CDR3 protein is CAISEVLAENTGELFF.

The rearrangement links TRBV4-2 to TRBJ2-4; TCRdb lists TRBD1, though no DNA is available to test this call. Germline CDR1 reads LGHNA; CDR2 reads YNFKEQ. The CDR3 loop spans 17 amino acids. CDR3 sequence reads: CASSQGFRDLAKNIQYF.

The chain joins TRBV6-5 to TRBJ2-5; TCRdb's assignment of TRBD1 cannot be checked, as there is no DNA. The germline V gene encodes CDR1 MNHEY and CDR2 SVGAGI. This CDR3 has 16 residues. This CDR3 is CASSSGTGGGQETQYF.

CDR3 residues: CASTGDNSYNEQFF. The V call is TRBV5-1, the J call TRBJ2-1; TCRdb's assignment of TRBD1 cannot be checked, as there is no DNA. The CDR3 runs to 14 residues. CDR1 and CDR2 (germline): SGHRS, YFSETQ.

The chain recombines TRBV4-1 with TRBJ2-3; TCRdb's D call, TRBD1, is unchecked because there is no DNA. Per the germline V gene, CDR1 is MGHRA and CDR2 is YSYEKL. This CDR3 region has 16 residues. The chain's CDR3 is CASSRGGGWATDTQYF.